This entry concerns a single TCR beta chain. Its antigen is unknown. This sample is part of a study of CD8+ T cells in alopecia areata. Study-wide points: Clonality was higher in lesional than normal scalp, especially in alopecia totalis/universalis. TCR sharing across patients was less clear than in mice, possibly HLA-related. Besides other cells, scalp samples also yield sequences of resident alphabeta T cells from normal skin.

PBMCs yielded sorted CD4+ and CD8+ T cells. RNA was isolated and reverse transcribed to cDNA, the sequencing template. The assay was immunoSEQ multiplex PCR, and TCRdb's table has in-frame clones only and misses some. The sample has 200,000 to 250,000 clones; more than 55% are singletons. This clonotype was obtained from a human donor in good health. The specimen was CD8+ T cells sorted from blood.

CDR3 sequence reads: CASSSSSRIPESYNEQFF. In DNA, the CDR3 is TGCGCCAGCAGCTCCTCTTCCCGTATACCAGAATCCTACAATGAGCAGTTCTTC. The rearrangement uses TRBV5-1 and TRBJ2-1; D not resolved. The germline CDR1 and CDR2 sequences are SGHRS and YFSETQ. V shed 3 bases and J shed 1 base, with 20 bases lying between them. The CDR3 has 18 amino acids.